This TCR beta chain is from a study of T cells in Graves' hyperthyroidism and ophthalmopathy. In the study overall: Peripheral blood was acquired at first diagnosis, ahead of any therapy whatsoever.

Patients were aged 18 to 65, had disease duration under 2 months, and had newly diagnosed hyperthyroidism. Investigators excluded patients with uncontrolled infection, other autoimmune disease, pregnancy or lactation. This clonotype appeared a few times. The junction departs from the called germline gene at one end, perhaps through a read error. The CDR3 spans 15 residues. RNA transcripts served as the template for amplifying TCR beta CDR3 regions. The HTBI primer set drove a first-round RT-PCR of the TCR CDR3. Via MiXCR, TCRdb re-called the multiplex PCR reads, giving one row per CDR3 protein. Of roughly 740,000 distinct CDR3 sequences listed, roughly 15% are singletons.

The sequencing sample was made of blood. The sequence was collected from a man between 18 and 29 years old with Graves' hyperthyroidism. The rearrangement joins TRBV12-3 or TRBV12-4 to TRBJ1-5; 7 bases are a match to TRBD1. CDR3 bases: TGTGCCGGCAGTTACAGGGGAGGGAGCAATCAGCCCCAGCATTTT. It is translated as CAGSYRGGSNQPQHF.